These 20 T cell receptor beta chains share one sample of origin, sequenced in a study of blood T cells in healthy people across ages. Through a sample-barcoded 5' primer and a J-beta primer mix, a second PCR was run for roughly 7 to 11 cycles. TCRdb redid the calling of the 5' RACE reads with MiXCR, one entry per CDR3 protein. The sample records roughly 680,000 distinct CDR3 sequences, roughly 21% being singletons. The sequenced sample consisted of blood. The receptor set was obtained from a man aged 65-85 years in good health.

This clonotype was seen only a few times. This chain uses TRBV7-9 with TRBJ2-3, with a tentative D call TRBD2 (5 bases). The V end was cut by 2 bases, the J end by 4 bases, with 13 bases between. Germline V CDR1 and CDR2: SEHNR, FQNEAQ (reference sequence). The CDR3 totals 15 residues. The CDR3 loop is CASSLTLKGADTQYF. In DNA form, the CDR3 reads TGTGCCAGCAGCTTAACCCTGAAGGGAGCAGATACGCAGTATTTT.

This clonotype has more than one count but fewer than ten. This CDR3 reads CASSFSSPWGNEQFF. In DNA, the CDR3 is TGCGCCAGCAGCTTCAGTAGTCCCTGGGGGAATGAGCAGTTCTTC. The gene calls are TRBV5-1 and TRBJ2-1, with D perhaps given as TRBD1 or TRBD2 (5 bases each). V lost 2 bases, J lost 7 bases, and 16 bases lay in between. From germline, CDR1 is SGHRS and CDR2 YFSETQ. This CDR3 spans 15 amino acids.

This clonotype was picked up a small number of times. An end of the junction differs from the germline gene, which may be a read error. This sequence joins TRBV5-4 and TRBJ2-1; perhaps D is TRBD1 or TRBD2 (5 bases each). The CDR3 totals 17 residues. Germline-derived CDR1 and CDR2 are SGHNT and YYREEE (reference sequence). Here the CDR3 reads CASTLAGGPSAWNEQFF. The CDR3 bases are TGTGCCAGCACCTTGGCTGGGGGACCCTCGGCGTGGAATGAGCAGTTCTTC.

This clonotype has more than one count but fewer than ten. This chain links TRBV20-1 with TRBJ2-7; 8 nucleotides align to TRBD2. This CDR3 contains 15 residues. Unmatched junction bases numbered 7, after V lost 0 bases and J lost 3 bases. The V gene's germline CDR1 is DFQATT and CDR2 SNEGSKA (reference sequence). This CDR3 is CSARDWERELYEQYF. CDR3 nucleotide sequence: TGCAGTGCTAGAGATTGGGAGCGGGAGCTCTACGAGCAGTACTTC.

This clonotype was found a few times. The chain couples TRBV5-1 to TRBJ2-1, with TRBD1 identical over 9 bases. The trim removed 4 bases at V and 2 bases at J, leaving 7 bases unmatched. The V gene's germline CDR1 is SGHRS and CDR2 YFSETQ. This CDR3 has 16 residues. Here the CDR3 reads CASSIRDRVTYNEQFF. The CDR3 DNA follows: TGCGCCAGCAGCATAAGGGACAGGGTCACCTACAATGAGCAGTTCTTC.

This clonotype showed up just a few times. The CDR3 bases are TGTGCCAGCACCCAAACAGGGGTCCGGAATGAAAAACTGTTTTTT. Translation gives CASTQTGVRNEKLFF. The chain combines TRBV25-1 with TRBJ1-4; TRBD1 matches 7 bases. CDR3 length: 15 residues. Unmatched junction bases numbered 10, after V lost 7 bases and J lost 5 bases. Per germline, CDR1 MGHDK and CDR2 SYGVNS. The full variable domain, in which reference TRBV25-1 and TRBJ1-4 provide the parts outside the CDR3, is EADIYQTPRYLVIGTGKKITLECSQTMGHDKMYWYQQDPGMELHLIHYSYGVNSTEKGDLSSESTVSRIRTEHFPLTLESARPSHTSQYLCASTQTGVRNEKLFFGSGTQLSVL.

The chain carries TRBV20-1 and TRBJ1-1; no definite D call. The CDR3 loop spans 15 amino acids. Trimming cost V 0 bases and J 0 bases, with 11 bases left between them. Germline assignment: CDR1 DFQATT and CDR2 SNEGSKA (reference sequence). The CDR3 region is CSAREVAYMNTEAFF. The CDR3 nucleotides read TGCAGTGCTAGAGAGGTGGCTTATATGAACACTGAAGCTTTCTTT.

The genes are TRBV7-2 and TRBJ2-5; 15 bases line up with TRBD2. The CDR3 is 16 amino acids. CDR1 and CDR2 from the germline V gene are SGHTA and FQGNSA. Trimming took 5 bases from V and 4 from J; bases not matched to a gene: 5. The CDR3 coding sequence is TGTGCCAGCAGCCCGGGACTAGCGGGAGGAGTAGAGACCCAGTACTTC. Its protein is CASSPGLAGGVETQYF. Variable domain in full (rest from reference TRBV7-2 and TRBJ2-5): GAGVSQSPSNKVTEKGKDVELRCDPISGHTALYWYRQSLGQGLEFLIYFQGNSAPDKSGLPSDRFSAERTGGSVSTLTIQRTQQEDSAVYLCASSPGLAGGVETQYFGPGTRLLVL.

A few counts support this clonotype. CDR3 region: CASSAAPSGLYNEQFF. DNA of the CDR3: TGCGCCAGCAGCGCCGCCCCCAGCGGACTCTACAATGAGCAGTTCTTC. This rearrangement joins TRBV5-1 to TRBJ2-1; TRBD2 might be the D (5 bases). The CDR3 runs 16 residues. V was clipped by 4 bases and J by 3 bases, with 17 bases between them. Looked up from germline, CDR1 is SGHRS and CDR2 is YFSETQ.

This clonotype was seen a handful of times. V is TRBV20-1 and J is TRBJ2-4; D is undetermined. Trimming pared 0 bases from V and 0 bases from J, leaving 9 bases between. CDR1 is DFQATT, CDR2 SNEGSKA, per germline (reference sequence). This CDR3 has 15 residues. The CDR3 coding sequence is TGCAGTGCTAGAGATCTAGGGCTAGCCAAAAACATTCAGTACTTC. It translates to CSARDLGLAKNIQYF.

This clonotype has a handful of counts. The chain links TRBV7-9 to TRBJ2-2, with 7 bases lining up with TRBD1. Trimming removed 5 bases from V and 1 base from J; junction bases left unmatched: 7. CDR3 size: 16 residues. Germline values: CDR1 SEHNR, CDR2 FQNEAQ (reference sequence). Here the CDR3 reads CASSPRQGLNTGELFF. As DNA, the CDR3 is TGTGCCAGCAGCCCGAGACAGGGATTGAACACCGGGGAGCTGTTTTTT. The whole variable domain, filled in from reference TRBV7-9 and TRBJ2-2, reads DTGVSQNPRHKITKRGQNVTFRCDPISEHNRLYWYRQTLGQGPEFLTYFQNEAQLEKSRLLSDRFSAERPKGSFSTLEIQRTEQGDSAMYLCASSPRQGLNTGELFFGEGSRLTVL.

This chain links TRBV4-1 with TRBJ2-7; TRBD1 matches at 10 bases. Germline lookup yields CDR1 MGHRA and CDR2 YSYEKL. This CDR3 region has 15 residues. The junction had 5 bases not matched to a gene; V was cut back by 3 bases and J by 3 bases. CDR3 protein: CASSHGGQGYYEQYF. For the CDR3, the DNA is TGCGCCAGCAGCCATGGGGGACAGGGGTACTACGAGCAGTACTTC.

V and J are TRBV6-1 and TRBJ2-3; 12 bases match TRBD2. The CDR3 is 12 residues long. Germline assignment: CDR1 MNHNS and CDR2 SASEGT. Trimming at V came to 6 bases and at J to 13 bases, leaving 5 bases not matched to a gene. The CDR3 protein is CASSRLAGVEYF. In DNA, the CDR3 is TGTGCCAGCAGCAGACTAGCGGGGGTGGAGTATTTT.

The chain joins TRBV20-1 to TRBJ2-5; the match to TRBD2 covers 8 bases. V lost 2 bases to trimming and J lost 5 bases; unmatched junction nucleotides: 10. The CDR3 runs 15 residues. From germline, CDR1 is DFQATT and CDR2 SNEGSKA (reference sequence). The CDR3 sequence is CSARPGLAGPETQYF. For the CDR3, the DNA is TGCAGTGCTAGACCCGGGCTAGCGGGTCCGGAGACCCAGTACTTC.

The chain joins TRBV6-2 or TRBV6-3 to TRBJ2-5; no firm D call. Trimming shortened V by 0 bases and J by 2 bases, and 10 bases separated the two germline ends. CDR1 and CDR2 (germline): MNHEY, SVGEGT. CDR3 length: 15 residues. The CDR3 loop is CASSYSSWSQETQYF. DNA of the CDR3: TGTGCCAGCAGTTACTCGAGTTGGTCTCAAGAGACCCAGTACTTC.

This clonotype was seen ten or more times. The gene calls are TRBV2 and TRBJ2-3, with D perhaps TRBD1 (5 bases). CDR1 SNHLY and CDR2 FYNNEI come from the germline V gene. Deletions cut 4 bases from V and 3 bases from J, with 14 bases between. The CDR3 spans 15 residues. CDR3 residues: CASSGTSSLTDTQYF. CDR3 DNA: TGTGCCAGCAGTGGGACATCAAGTCTGACAGATACGCAGTATTTT.

The chain is built from TRBV21-1 and TRBJ2-5. Matching the DNA end better, TRBJ2-7 makes the J call doubtful. TRBV21-1 has pseudogene status. The CDR3 spans 10 residues. Here the CDR3 DNA reads TGTGCCAGCACGGTCTACGAGCAGTACTTC. It yields the protein CASTVYEQYF.

The CDR3 reads CATAILDTQYF. In nucleotides, the CDR3 is TGTGCCACCGCCATTCTTGATACGCAGTATTTT. The rearrangement uses TRBV25-1 and TRBJ2-3; D is undetermined. Germline CDR1 is MGHDK and CDR2 is SYGVNS. Trimming pared 10 bases from V and 6 bases from J, leaving 11 bases between. The CDR3 length is 11 residues.

The chain recombines TRBV6-5 with TRBJ2-5; tentatively, D is TRBD2 (5 bases). The J call may be wrong; the DNA end is better matched by TRBJ2-7. The V gene's germline CDR1 is MNHEY and CDR2 SVGAGI. The CDR3 contains 12 residues. The CDR3 DNA follows: TGTGCCAGCGCCAGAGGGCCTGGCGAGCAGTACTTC. It is translated as CASARGPGEQYF.

The J gene is TRBJ1-1, the V gene TRBV10-3, with D unresolved. The CDR3 spans 14 residues. The germline V gene encodes CDR1 ENHRY and CDR2 SYGVKD. V was pared by 1 base and J by 1 base, with 7 bases between. The CDR3 bases are TGTGCCATCAGTGAGTTTGTGAAGAACACTGAAGCTTTCTTT. Encoded protein: CAISEFVKNTEAFF.